This TCR beta chain appears in the sequencing data of a study of a mutant IDH1 vaccine in newly diagnosed glioma. As for the study in general: Across weeks 1, 3, 5, 7, 11, 15, 19 and 23, patients received a vaccination each time, eight in all. The study started vaccination 4-6 weeks after radiotherapy alone, or with temozolomide cycles.

Study-wide findings and caveats: Researchers report vaccine-induced immune responses in approximately 94% of patients.

Comments on this clone: Its antigen is not known.

The V and J ends lost 1 base and 2 bases respectively, with 17 bases between them. The CDR3 has 17 amino acids. Germline CDR1 reads SEHNR; CDR2 reads FQNEAQ (reference sequence). Time point given: week 5, during vaccination. Mutant IDH1 20-mer peptide, at 300 ug, made up each vaccine dose, with topical imiquimod. Every donor had a new WHO grade 3 or 4 astrocytoma that was IDH1-mutant, with loss of nuclear ATRX. Sequenced by immunoSEQ multiplex PCR; TCRdb stores in-frame clones only, minus some. The sample includes about 38,000 clones, 81% of them seen just once. This sequence originates from a man aged 50 or older with glioma. The source was PBMCs, collected from a glioma patient whose treatment included an IDH1 peptide vaccine. The V and J genes are TRBV7-9 and TRBJ2-5, with D hard to call. The CDR3 coding sequence is TGTGCCAGCAGCTTAGAGGTCACCCCCATAATTCAAGAGACCCAGTACTTC. Translating it yields CASSLEVTPIIQETQYF.